This TCR beta chain was profiled in a study of blood T cell repertoires in COVID-19 (TCRdb year 2020). Notes on the research overall: The collaborator samples originated in the United States, Italy and Spain and spanned the acute and convalescent phases of COVID-19. The prospective study material was composed of cDNA or gDNA derived from T cells, B-cell-depleted T cells, or PBMCs. Subjects who had been exposed to COVID-19, were actively infected with it, or had recovered from it provided the deeply sampled blood TCRbeta repertoires that made up the dataset. The repertoires were released in a freely available public database intended as a resource for research on the immune response to SARS-CoV-2. The samples were drawn from the first 160 participants of the ongoing ImmuneRACE study and from more than 1,000 subjects provided by 6 global collaborators. Nearly every sample came with metadata listing a de-identified subject ID, COVID-19 status, age in years and sex. Where HLA class I and class II types were available, the types were taken from metadata supplied by the sample provider, not from assay-based typing.

This clone turned up a few times. This receptor's antigen is unknown. No base quality information exists; no much larger clone differs at one position. TCRbeta CDR3 regions were amplified from genomic DNA using the immunoSEQ Assay, a bias-controlled multiplex PCR. The published analysis was carried out like this. The number of nucleated cells in each sample was estimated from the amplification of reference gene primers within the assay. Sequence reads were collapsed and filtered to measure the absolute abundance of every unique TCRbeta CDR3 rearrangement. For each sample, productive Simpson clonality was calculated as the square root of Simpson's diversity index over productive rearrangements. Imported from immuneACCESS, the table was reduced by TCRdb to in-frame sequences with V and J called. These copies leave out some clones; in studies compared against another copy, an unresolved V gene accounts for under half, and the cause of the remainder is not known. That table furnishes V, J and clone size, whereas the DNA furnished D and trimming. Counted in this sample were about 120,000 clones; approximately 81% of them appeared once. The leading ten clones occupy around 6% of the sample.

Results the study describes overall, beyond this receptor: The quantity of clinical and demographic metadata differed by source and by participant and was supplied without curation.

Germline trimming: 2 bases from V, 8 bases from J; junction bases outside gene matches: 10. The cysteine opens and the phenylalanine closes a CDR3 of 15 amino acids. Only CDR3 DNA remains: 45 bases, in frame from the first base. Sequences MGHDK (CDR1) and SYGVNS (CDR2) are obtained from the germline V gene. Each collaborating institution followed its own protocols to collect whole blood in K2EDTA tubes. For TCRbeta analysis, collaborators shipped samples in one of three forms: frozen whole blood, isolated PBMCs, or DNA extracted from either of those sample types. The chain employs TRBV25-1 and TRBJ1-2, and TRBD1 matches 8 of the central bases. The receptor's source is a man in his sixties with acute or convalescent COVID-19. Sequencing was done on a sample of peripheral blood. The bases are TGTGCCAGCAGTGAAACCGCGACAGGGGTACAAGGCTACACCTTC. Its translation is CASSETATGVQGYTF.